This passage covers 16 T cell receptor beta chains from one sample sequenced in a study of T cell responses to AZD1222 COVID-19 vaccine (dated by TCRdb to the early 2020s). The library was generated by the immunoSEQ multiplex PCR assay. TCRdb limited this immuneACCESS table to in-frame rearrangements with V and J called. A share of clones is missing; checked studies link under half to unresolved V genes, and the rest is unexplained. This sample lists 70,000 or so clones; roughly 78% were detected once. Of the sample, approximately 23% falls within the top ten clones. The sample's time point label, in plain terms: baseline before first vaccination. The treatment or condition label here, explained by the study, means: meningococcal conjugate vaccine given as trial control. Sequencing used peripheral blood, obtained on day 0 of MenACWY control vaccination. These receptors all come from an adult in good health.

V is TRBV18 and J is TRBJ2-2; D unclear. This CDR3 is 13 amino acids long. Germline values: CDR1 KGHSH, CDR2 LQKENI. Trimming left V 0 bases short and J 5 bases short, with 4 bases between. DNA of the CDR3: TGTGCCAGCTCACCACCGACAACCGGGGAGCTGTTTTTT. This gives the protein CASSPPTTGELFF.

V is TRBV7-2 and J is TRBJ2-1; 12 bases fit TRBD2. Germline assignment: CDR1 SGHTA and CDR2 FQGNSA. Trimming cost V 3 bases and J 1 base; bases outside gene matches: 7. There are 18 residues in the CDR3. CDR3 region: CASSFPTSGGVSYNEQFF. The DNA for the CDR3 is TGTGCCAGCAGCTTTCCGACTAGCGGGGGCGTTTCCTACAATGAGCAGTTCTTC. Drawing the rest from reference TRBV7-2 and TRBJ2-1, the complete variable domain is GAGVSQSPSNKVTEKGKDVELRCDPISGHTALYWYRQSLGQGLEFLIYFQGNSAPDKSGLPSDRFSAERTGGSVSTLTIQRTQQEDSAVYLCASSFPTSGGVSYNEQFFGPGTRLTVL.

This sequence joins TRBV19 and TRBJ1-3; 10 nucleotides agree with TRBD1. Unmatched junction bases numbered 11, after V lost 5 bases and J lost 7 bases. CDR1 LNHDA and CDR2 SQIVND come from the germline V gene (reference sequence). This CDR3 is built from 16 residues. The chain's CDR3 is CASSQQTGGFGNTIYF. The CDR3 DNA is TGTGCCAGTAGTCAACAGACAGGGGGCTTTGGGAACACCATATATTTT.

This chain connects TRBV2 to TRBJ2-1, with D tentatively TRBD1 (6 bases). The germline V and J ends were trimmed by 8 bases and 4 bases, with 9 bases remaining between them. CDR1 and CDR2 from the germline V gene are SNHLY and FYNNEI. This CDR3 contains 12 residues. This CDR3 is CASETGYNEQFF. The CDR3 nucleotides are TGTGCCAGCGAAACAGGGTACAATGAGCAGTTCTTC.

With regard to this clone: One end of the junction varies from germline; a read error may be responsible. This sequence joins TRBV5-1 and TRBJ1-1; 9 bases align to TRBD1. This CDR3 is built from 14 residues. The germline V gene has CDR1 SGHRS and CDR2 YFSETQ. The CDR3 DNA reads as TGCGCCAGCAGTTTGGACAGGGGAAACACTGAAGCTTTCTTT. Protein sequence: CASSLDRGNTEAFF.

This chain uses TRBV9 with TRBJ1-1; no firm D call. Trimming shortened V by 0 bases and J by 4 bases, and 10 bases separated the two germline ends. The CDR3 length is 14 residues. Germline CDR1 and CDR2: SGDLS and YYNGEE. CDR3 nucleotides: TGTGCCAGCAGCGTAGCTGGGGATGTCACTGAAGCTTTCTTT. Protein: CASSVAGDVTEAFF.

The V gene is TRBV20-1, the J gene TRBJ2-1, with a tentative D call TRBD1 (6 bases). The germline V and J ends were trimmed by 1 base and 13 bases, with 8 bases remaining between them. The CDR3 length is 10 residues. CDR1 DFQATT and CDR2 SNEGSKA come from the germline V gene (reference sequence). CDR3 in DNA: TGCAGTGCTAGAGGCAGGGGACAGTTCTTC. It codes for CSARGRGQFF.

The V call is TRBV20-1, the J call TRBJ1-5, with 8 bases aligning to TRBD1. CDR3 length: 15 amino acids. Germline trimming cut 3 bases from V and 5 bases from J; bases unmatched to any gene: 9. Germline loops: CDR1 DFQATT, CDR2 SNEGSKA (reference sequence). The CDR3 DNA sequence: TGCAGTGCTAGTAGGACAGGGCGGGAAGATCAGCCCCAGCATTTT. Amino acid sequence: CSASRTGREDQPQHF.

The genes are TRBV11-2 and TRBJ2-7, with D perhaps matching TRBD2 (7 bases). Germline V gives CDR1 SGHAT, CDR2 FQNNGV. V was cut by 0 bases and J by 3 bases, with 12 bases left in between. The CDR3 sequence is 15 residues long. CDR3 in amino acids: CASSLDAGAVYEQYF. Written as DNA, the CDR3 is TGTGCCAGCAGCTTAGATGCGGGGGCCGTCTACGAGCAGTACTTC.

V is TRBV5-1 and J is TRBJ1-2, with 11 positions matching TRBD1. V gave up 0 bases and J gave up 4 bases; unmatched junction bases: 11. Germline V lookup: CDR1 SGHRS, CDR2 YFSETQ. The CDR3 covers 18 residues. CDR3 bases: TGCGCCAGCAGCTTGGGCCCCGGGACAGGGGGAGGAGGCTATGGCTACACCTTC. Translating gives CASSLGPGTGGGGYGYTF.

This sequence joins TRBV6-5 and TRBJ1-3, with 7 bases lining up with TRBD1. CDR3 length equals 12 residues. Per the germline V gene, CDR1 is MNHEY and CDR2 is SVGAGI. Unmatched junction bases numbered 3, after V lost 5 bases and J lost 8 bases. The DNA for the CDR3 is TGTGCCAGCAGTATCAGGGGGGACACCATATATTTT. It yields the protein CASSIRGDTIYF.

This clone has just a few counts. CDR3 region: CATSIGGDYGYTF. DNA of the CDR3: TGTGCCACCAGCATCGGGGGGGACTATGGCTACACCTTC. V usage is TRBV15 and J usage is TRBJ1-2; weak D call: TRBD1 (5 bases). Trimming cost V 4 bases and J 3 bases, with 9 bases left between them. The CDR3 totals 13 residues. Germline lookup yields CDR1 LNHNV and CDR2 YYDKDF (reference sequence).

This clone has only a few counts. In nucleotides, the CDR3 is TGTGCCAGCTCACCACCGGGCCAGAATTACGAGCAGTACTTC. This encodes CASSPPGQNYEQYF. This chain joins TRBV18 and TRBJ2-7, with D unresolved. Germline V gives CDR1 KGHSH, CDR2 LQKENI. Between the trimmed V and J ends, which lost 0 bases and 4 bases, there was a span of 10 bases. The CDR3 has 14 amino acids. Full variable domain (remainder filled in from reference TRBV18 and TRBJ2-7): NAGVMQNPRHLVRRRGQEARLRCSPMKGHSHVYWYRQLPEEGLKFMVYLQKENIIDESGMPKERFSAEFPKEGPSILRIQQVVRGDSAAYFCASSPPGQNYEQYFGPGTRLTVT.

This clone was seen a single time. The V call is TRBV2, the J call TRBJ2-6; maybe TRBD1 (6 bases). V shed 1 base and J shed 7 bases, with 11 bases lying between them. The CDR3 is 15 amino acids. Germline V lookup: CDR1 SNHLY, CDR2 FYNNEI. CDR3 protein: CASSEGVQGANVLTF. CDR3 coding DNA: TGTGCCAGCAGTGAAGGGGTACAGGGTGCCAACGTCCTGACTTTC.

The genes are TRBV11-1 and TRBJ2-3, with D perhaps matching TRBD1 (6 bases). CDR3 size: 16 residues. Trimming cost V 8 bases and J 2 bases, with 20 bases left between them. Germline CDR1 is SGHAT and CDR2 is FQDESV (reference sequence). The CDR3 nucleotides are TGTGCCAGCTCGGTATCGGGGACAATCATCACAGATACGCAGTATTTT. Amino acids: CASSVSGTIITDTQYF.

The rearrangement joins TRBV5-1 to TRBJ2-7; D might be TRBD1 (5 bases). The CDR3 sequence is 15 residues long. V was trimmed by 0 bases and J by 2 bases, leaving 12 bases between them. In germline, CDR1 is SGHRS, CDR2 YFSETQ. The CDR3 nucleotides are TGCGCCAGCAGCTTGGAAGGGGCAAGCACCTACGAGCAGTACTTC. This codes for CASSLEGASTYEQYF.